Listed below are T cell receptor beta chains from one sample, sequenced in a study of read filtering for tumor transcriptome and immune sequencing. Each CDR3 protein gets one entry after TCRdb re-called the reads with MiXCR. The table includes 50,000 to 65,000 distinct CDR3 sequences, roughly 19% detected once. What was sequenced was a population of CD138-negative cells sorted from bone marrow. These receptors originate from a donor at least 40 years old with multiple myeloma. CDR3s include the opening cysteine and the closing phenylalanine or tryptophan. A D gene is named only where the DNA matches it firmly. Size values are once, few and many counts, or a class for expanded clones, and some rows have none.

CASSQNGAQETQYF TGTGCCAGCAGTCAAAACGGGGCTCAAGAGACCCAGTACTTC TRBJ2-5 TRBV7-3 many .
CASSYFGTSYEQYF TGTGCCAGCAGTTACTTCGGGACCTCCTACGAGCAGTACTTC TRBJ2-7 TRBV6-5 few .
CASSQGFDLTYEQYF TGCGCCAGCAGCCAAGGCTTTGACCTAACCTACGAGCAGTACTTC TRBJ2-7 TRBV4-1 many .
CASSLVPGLAGPILFLYEQYF TGCGCCAGCAGCTTGGTGCCGGGACTAGCGGGACCTATTCTATTCCTCTACGAGCAGTACTTC TRBJ2-7 TRBV5-1 many TRBD2
CSASKGAANTGELLF TGCAGTGCTAGTAAGGGGGCCGCGAACACCGGGGAGCTGCTTTTT TRBJ2-2 TRBV20-1 few TRBD1
CSVAGQAYSERFF TGCAGCGTCGCGGGACAGGCTTACAGTGAGCGGTTCTTT TRBJ2-1 TRBV29-1 . TRBD1
CASSQPTTDSTFYNEQFF TGCGCCAGCAGCCAACCGACCACCGACAGTACCTTTTACAATGAGCAGTTCTTC TRBJ2-1 TRBV5-1 many .
CSAHTGTRINEQFF TGCAGTGCGCATACCGGGACTAGGATCAATGAGCAGTTCTTC TRBJ2-1 TRBV20-1 few TRBD2
CASSLEGTHYTDTQYF TGCGCCAGCAGCTTGGAGGGGACACACTACACAGATACGCAGTATTTT TRBJ2-3 TRBV5-1 many .
CASTGSNANYGYTF TGTGCCAGCACGGGGTCGAACGCTAACTATGGCTACACCTTC TRBJ1-2 TRBV6-1 many .
CASSPSWGVGELFF TGTGCCAGCAGCCCCTCATGGGGCGTCGGGGAGCTGTTTTTT TRBJ2-2 TRBV28 . .
CASSPSSHRSNEQFF TGTGCCAGCAGCCCCAGCTCGCACAGATCCAATGAGCAGTTCTTC TRBJ2-1 TRBV11-2 many .
CASSQDGGNTGFSGANVLTF TGTGCCAGCAGCCAAGATGGGGGTAACACTGGTTTCTCTGGGGCCAACGTCCTGACTTTC TRBJ2-6 TRBV4-2 . .
CASSWERGNEQYF TGTGCCAGCAGCTGGGAGCGCGGGAACGAGCAGTACTTC TRBJ2-7 TRBV11-2 many .
CASTIFGQSNQPQHF TGTGCCAGTACCATCTTCGGGCAGAGCAATCAGCCCCAGCATTTT TRBJ1-5 TRBV19 many .
CASSLGTASGYTDTQYF TGTGCCAGTAGCCTTGGGACGGCTAGCGGGTACACAGATACGCAGTATTTT TRBJ2-3 TRBV19 many TRBD2
CASLPGGRGGELFF TGTGCCAGCCTCCCGGGGGGGCGAGGCGGGGAGCTGTTTTTT TRBJ2-2 TRBV6-1 many TRBD2
CASSLAKRNSPLHF TGTGCCAGCAGCTTAGCGAAACGGAATTCACCCCTCCACTTT TRBJ1-6 TRBV7-9 many .
CASSPGLAGTYEQYF TGTGCCAGCAGCCCCGGACTAGCGGGGACCTACGAGCAGTACTTC TRBJ2-7 TRBV7-2 few TRBD2
CSAGAPGQGDYEQYF TGCAGTGCTGGGGCTCCGGGACAGGGGGACTACGAGCAGTACTTC TRBJ2-7 TRBV20-1 many TRBD1
CAVGQVNTEAFF TGTGCCGTAGGACAGGTGAACACTGAAGCTTTCTTT TRBJ1-1 TRBV15 many TRBD1
CASSQDIGYIEQFF TGTGCCAGCAGCCAAGATATTGGGTATATAGAGCAGTTCTTC TRBJ2-1 TRBV14 many .
CASSKGASNQPQHF TGCGCCAGCAGCAAGGGGGCAAGCAATCAGCCCCAGCATTTT TRBJ1-5 TRBV4-1 many TRBD1
CASSLEARNNEQFF TGTGCCAGCAGCTTAGAGGCCAGGAACAATGAGCAGTTCTTC TRBJ2-1 TRBV7-2 many .
CASSLGRERYEQYF TGTGCCAGCAGCTTAGGCAGGGAAAGGTACGAGCAGTACTTC TRBJ2-7 TRBV7-8 . .
CSVEDRGYDYEQFF TGCAGCGTTGAGGACAGGGGGTACGACTATGAGCAGTTTTTC TRBJ2-1 TRBV29-1 . TRBD1
CSARLTQRGGQYF TGCAGTGCTAGATTGACCCAGCGGGGAGGTCAGTACTTC TRBJ2-7 TRBV20-1 . TRBD2
CSVEADTDTQYF TGCAGCGTTGAAGCCGACACAGATACGCAGTATTTT TRBJ2-3 TRBV29-1 many .
CASSLWHAREQYF TGTGCCAGCAGTCTTTGGCACGCCAGGGAGCAGTACTTC TRBJ2-7 TRBV28 many .
CSSIPPGALISNEQFF TGTTCCAGCATCCCGCCCGGAGCCCTGATCAGCAATGAGCAGTTCTTC TRBJ2-1 TRBV7-9 . .
CASSQDLTGGQPQHF TGCGCCAGCAGCCAAGATTTGACAGGTGGTCAGCCCCAGCATTTT TRBJ1-5 TRBV4-1 many .
CASSSGALTGELFF TGCGCCAGCAGCTCAGGGGCCCTCACCGGGGAGCTGTTTTTT TRBJ2-2 TRBV5-1 many .
CASSLARRLAGGPYSYNEQFF TGCGCCAGCAGCTTGGCCCGTCGGCTAGCGGGAGGCCCCTATTCCTACAATGAGCAGTTCTTC TRBJ2-1 TRBV5-1 many TRBD2
CAIKDRAGNTIYF TGTGCCATCAAGGACAGGGCTGGAAACACCATATATTTT TRBJ1-3 TRBV10-3 few TRBD1
CSATPLGLSYNEQFF TGCAGTGCTACTCCCCTGGGACTTTCCTACAATGAGCAGTTCTTC TRBJ2-1 TRBV20-1 medium-sized .
CASSSSGGTTDTQYF TGCGCCAGCAGCTCTAGCGGGGGGACCACAGATACGCAGTATTTT TRBJ2-3 TRBV10-2 once TRBD2
CASNGDSGRSGEQFF TGTGCCAGCAATGGGGATAGCGGGAGGTCGGGGGAGCAGTTCTTC TRBJ2-1 TRBV12-3/TRBV12-4 many TRBD2
CSVEDPAAYEQYF TGCAGCGTTGAAGATCCGGCAGCCTACGAGCAGTACTTC TRBJ2-7 TRBV29-1 many .
CASRGTLWGEQYF TGTGCCAGCAGGGGGACCTTGTGGGGGGAGCAGTACTTC TRBJ2-7 TRBV28 many .
CASSEQGFTEAFF TGCGCCAGCAGCGAACAGGGGTTCACTGAAGCTTTCTTT TRBJ1-1 TRBV5-1 many TRBD1
CATSDPRSGGANEQFF TGTGCCACCAGTGATCCCCGTAGCGGGGGGGCAAATGAGCAGTTCTTC TRBJ2-1 TRBV24-1 many TRBD2
CASSVLAGNTDTQYF TGCGCCAGCAGTGTACTAGCGGGGAACACAGATACGCAGTATTTT TRBJ2-3 TRBV10-2 many TRBD2
CASSPPGIDTQYF TGTGCCAGCAGCCCCCCAGGGATAGATACGCAGTATTTT TRBJ2-3 TRBV6-5 many .
CASSQWTGGPYEQYF TGCGCCAGCAGCCAATGGACAGGGGGACCCTACGAGCAGTACTTC TRBJ2-7 TRBV4-1 many TRBD1
CASSQTSSSYNEQFF TGTGCCAGCAGCCAGACTAGCTCCTCCTACAATGAGCAGTTCTTC TRBJ2-1 TRBV9 medium-sized TRBD2
CSVGSADTQYF TGCAGCGTCGGCAGCGCAGATACGCAGTATTTT TRBJ2-3 TRBV29-1 . .